This T cell receptor beta chain emerged from a study of blood T cells in healthy people across ages. The study's findings and limits: Total diversity from one million sequenced T cells was likely underestimated.

Primed by a sample-barcoded 5' primer and a J-beta primer mix, a second PCR proceeded for about 7 to 11 cycles. TCRdb re-derived calls from the 5' RACE reads in MiXCR, one entry per CDR3 protein. The table includes about 780,000 distinct CDR3 sequences, about a quarter detected once. Note on this clonotype: Its target is unknown.

V lost 4 bases and J lost 1, with 10 bases in between. Germline V lookup: CDR1 MDHEN, CDR2 SYDVKM. This CDR3 comprises 14 residues. The data also belong to a second study, concerning T cells of mothers and their children. That study adds: Material was donated by three healthy Caucasian mothers and their six children.

Sequencing was carried out using blood. This TCR derives from a boy aged 10-17 years in good health. The chain has TRBV28 and TRBJ1-1; TRBD1 might be the D (6 bases). Here the CDR3 DNA reads TGTGCCAGCAGTTACAGGGCTCCGAACACTGAAGCTTTCTTT. The encoded protein is CASSYRAPNTEAFF.